The 27 T cell receptor beta chains in this list originate from one sample, sequenced in a study of metastatic and nonmetastatic thyroid tumors. TCRdb reanalyzed the PCR reads with MiXCR. The sample comprises some 40,000 clones, 13% of which are singletons, and over 7.5% rests with the top ten. Thyroid surgery was preceded by no treatment in any patient. Sequencing used blood. These receptors were collected from a female donor with papillary thyroid cancer or a benign thyroid nodule (not recorded which). Some clones in this sample may be carry-over from other donors' samples.

The chain employs TRBV6-2 or TRBV6-3 and TRBJ2-7; 9 bases fit TRBD2. The end of the DNA aligns better with TRBJ2-1, so the J call may be wrong. CDR3 length equals 14 residues. Germline CDR1 is MNHEY and CDR2 is SVGEGT. The DNA for the CDR3 is TGTGCCAGCCGTACGATAGCGGGAGAGGGAGAGCAGTTCTTC. It is translated as CASRTIAGEGEQFF.

There are many counts of this clone. The chain combines TRBV20-1 with TRBJ2-1; 11 bases are shared with TRBD2. The CDR3 totals 13 residues. Trimming cost V 7 bases and J 3 bases; bases outside gene matches: 2. Germline V gives CDR1 DFQATT, CDR2 SNEGSKA (reference sequence). The CDR3 region is CSVGTSGYNEQFF. The CDR3 nucleotides are TGCAGTGTCGGGACTAGCGGCTACAATGAGCAGTTCTTC.

This clone has at least ten counts. This chain joins TRBV27 and TRBJ2-1; 8 nucleotides align to TRBD2. The germline V gene has CDR1 MNHEY and CDR2 SMNVEV (reference sequence). Germline trimming cut 1 base from V and 7 bases from J; bases unmatched to any gene: 9. This CDR3 contains 16 residues. The DNA of the CDR3 is TGTGCCAGCAGTTTATATGGGACTAGTTCCTTTAATGAGCAGTTCTTC. Protein product: CASSLYGTSSFNEQFF.

This chain joins TRBV19 and TRBJ2-6, with 7 bases aligning to TRBD1. The CDR3 sequence is 15 residues long. V shed 7 bases and J 4 bases; nucleotides not matched to a gene: 7. In germline, CDR1 is LNHDA, CDR2 SQIVND (reference sequence). The CDR3 reads CASNQGVSGANVLTF. Written as DNA, the CDR3 is TGTGCCAGTAACCAGGGGGTTTCGGGGGCCAACGTCCTGACTTTC.

This clone is medium-sized by share. V gene TRBV6-1 combines with J gene TRBJ1-2, with D hard to call. Between the trimmed V and J ends, which lost 4 bases and 5 bases, there was a span of 8 bases. Germline V gene lookup returns CDR1 MNHNS and CDR2 SASEGT. This CDR3 contains 12 residues. CDR3 protein: CASSVSGYGYTF. The CDR3 nucleotides are TGTGCCAGCAGTGTATCAGGTTATGGCTACACCTTC.

This clone was seen many times. The chain links TRBV19 to TRBJ1-5, with a possible D match to TRBD1 (6 bases). V was trimmed by 4 bases and J by 7 bases, leaving 14 bases between them. Germline V gene lookup returns CDR1 LNHDA and CDR2 SQIVND (reference sequence). CDR3 size: 14 residues. In DNA, the CDR3 is TGTGCCAGTAGTACAACAGGGAAGGGACAGCCCCAGCATTTT. Translation gives CASSTTGKGQPQHF.

This clone was counted many times. A much larger clone differs from this one at a single base, so this may be a read error. J is TRBJ1-3 and V is TRBV11-2; 7 nucleotides agree with TRBD1. Germline CDR1 SGHAT, CDR2 FQNNGV. This CDR3 is built from 16 residues. CDR3 nucleotides: TGTGCCAGCAGCTTATACGGGGACAGTACTGGAACCACCATATATTTT. Its translation is CASSLYGDSTGTTIYF. Based on the CDR3 plus reference TRBV11-2 and TRBJ1-3, the full variable domain is EAGVAQSPRYKIIEKRQSVAFWCNPISGHATLYWYQQILGQGPKLLIQFQNNGVVDDSQLPKDRFSAERLKGVDSTLKIQPAKLEDSAVYLCASSLYGDSTGTTIYFGEGSWLTVV.

This clone has ten or more counts. V is TRBV19 and J is TRBJ2-3; 7 positions match TRBD1. The CDR3 consists of 15 residues. CDR1 and CDR2 from the germline V gene are LNHDA and SQIVND (reference sequence). Trimming at V came to 1 base and at J to 3 bases, leaving 4 bases not matched to a gene. In nucleotides, the CDR3 is TGTGCCAGTAGTATAGTAGACAGGGTGACAGATACGCAGTATTTT. Its translation is CASSIVDRVTDTQYF.

This clone was counted at least ten times. The gene calls are TRBV7-9 and TRBJ1-1; no reliable D call. Trimming shortened V by 5 bases and J by 10 bases, and 11 bases separated the two germline ends. Per germline, CDR1 SEHNR and CDR2 FQNEAQ (reference sequence). This CDR3 is 11 amino acids long. This chain's CDR3 is CASSESLAAFF. The DNA of the CDR3 is TGTGCCAGCAGCGAGAGCTTGGCAGCTTTCTTT.

This clone was observed at least ten times. It is likely a read error, because the conserved phenylalanine at the end of the CDR3 is missing. J is TRBJ1-2 and V is TRBV4-1; the match to TRBD1 covers 7 bases. The CDR3 is made up of 13 amino acids. Germline CDR1 is MGHRA and CDR2 is YSYEKL. V lost 4 bases, J lost 7 bases, and 6 bases stayed unmatched. The DNA for the CDR3 is TGCGCCAGCAGCCCACCGACAGGGTCTGGCTACACCCTC. It yields the protein CASSPPTGSGYTL.

This clone was seen many times. The chain combines TRBV18 with TRBJ2-7, with D perhaps matching TRBD1 (6 bases). Germline V CDR1 and CDR2: KGHSH, LQKENI. The length of the CDR3 is 14 residues. V gave up 3 bases and J gave up 3 bases, with 12 bases separating them. CDR3 sequence reads: CASSPDSQVYEQYF. DNA of the CDR3: TGTGCCAGCTCACCGGACAGTCAGGTCTACGAGCAGTACTTC.

This clone was detected many times. V and J are TRBV20-1 and TRBJ2-4; D is ambiguous. This CDR3 region has 13 residues. The V end was cut by 3 bases, the J end by 2 bases, with 8 bases between. Germline lookup yields CDR1 DFQATT and CDR2 SNEGSKA (reference sequence). The CDR3 loop is CSASEATKNIQYF. The CDR3 coding sequence is TGCAGTGCTAGTGAAGCGACCAAAAACATTCAGTACTTC.

The table lists this clone with many counts. The CDR3 DNA follows: TGTGCCAGCAGTTCTCCAGGTCTTGGGATTTCGTCCTACAATGAGCAGTTCTTC. This sequence encodes CASSSPGLGISSYNEQFF. The genes are TRBV28 and TRBJ2-1, with no clear D. Germline CDR1 MDHEN, CDR2 SYDVKM. V lost 4 bases, J lost 1 base, and 20 bases lay in between. CDR3 size: 18 residues.

A word on this clone: A read error is possible here, since a much larger clone lies one base away. DNA for the CDR3: TGTGCCAGCGGTGATTACCTACCCTGGACGAATGAGCAGTTCTTC. It yields the protein CASGDYLPWTNEQFF. This chain links TRBV2 with TRBJ2-1; no reliable D call. CDR1 and CDR2 from the germline V gene are SNHLY and FYNNEI. The CDR3 contains 15 residues. Full variable domain (outside the CDR3, taken from reference TRBV2 and TRBJ2-1): EPEVTQTPSHQVTQMGQEVILRCVPISNHLYFYWYRQILGQKVEFLVSFYNNEISEKSEIFDDQFSVERPDGSNFTLKIRSTKLEDSAMYFCASGDYLPWTNEQFFGPGTRLTVL.

There are many counts of this clone. This rearrangement joins TRBV5-6 to TRBJ1-5; possible D gene TRBD1, 5 bases. Germline CDR1 SGHDT, CDR2 YYEEEE. This CDR3 comprises 12 residues. V was trimmed by 4 bases and J by 10 bases, leaving 12 bases between them. The CDR3 nucleotides are TGTGCCAGCAGCGTAGGGACGGCTCCCCAGCATTTT. It codes for CASSVGTAPQHF.

This clone was seen ten or more times. This chain connects TRBV27 to TRBJ1-1; 7 nucleotides match TRBD1. V shed 6 bases and J 1 base; nucleotides not matched to a gene: 2. The CDR3 contains 13 residues. CDR1 and CDR2 from the germline V gene are MNHEY and SMNVEV (reference sequence). This CDR3 reads CASSRQGNTEAFF. DNA for the CDR3: TGTGCCAGCAGCCGACAGGGGAACACTGAAGCTTTCTTT.

Notes on this clone: Since a much larger clone is just one base distant, this may be a read error. This rearrangement joins TRBV5-6 to TRBJ2-5; a possible D gene is TRBD1 (5 bases). Germline V gene lookup returns CDR1 SGHDT and CDR2 YYEEEE. This CDR3 contains 14 residues. CDR3 loop: CASSLEQVQEIQYF. The CDR3 DNA reads as TGTGCCAGCAGCTTGGAACAGGTCCAAGAGATCCAGTACTTC.

This clone was counted ten times or more. This sequence joins TRBV10-3 and TRBJ2-7, with 11 bases aligning to TRBD2. CDR3 length: 14 amino acids. Losses at the gene ends were 4 bases for V and 3 bases for J; bases not matched to a gene: 2. Per germline, CDR1 ENHRY and CDR2 SYGVKD. CDR3 in DNA: TGTGCCATCAGTGGACTAGCGGGAAGCTACGAGCAGTACTTC. Translation gives CAISGLAGSYEQYF.

This clone was recorded many times. The genes are TRBV20-1 and TRBJ2-2, with D perhaps matching TRBD2 (5 bases). Germline V gene data show CDR1 as DFQATT and CDR2 as SNEGSKA (reference sequence). Trimming shortened V by 3 bases and J by 2 bases, and 10 bases separated the two germline ends. CDR3 length: 14 amino acids. The CDR3 is CSASASGNTGELFF. CDR3 sequence (DNA): TGCAGTGCTAGTGCCAGCGGCAACACCGGGGAGCTGTTTTTT.

V is TRBV2 and J is TRBJ1-4; tentatively, D is TRBD1 (6 bases). Germline CDR1 and CDR2: SNHLY and FYNNEI. The CDR3 runs to 16 residues. Trimming cost V 7 bases and J 7 bases, with 22 bases left between them. CDR3 in DNA: TGTGCCAGCACCCCCGTGTGGGCACAGGGAGGTGAAAAACTGTTTTTT. Translating gives CASTPVWAQGGEKLFF.

This clone was recorded only once. The J gene is TRBJ1-1, the V gene TRBV10-3; D not certain. The germline V gene has CDR1 ENHRY and CDR2 SYGVKD. V was shortened by 10 bases and J by 4 bases, with 13 bases between the two germline ends. The CDR3 is 12 amino acids. CDR3 loop: CASSLSATEAFF. DNA for the CDR3: TGTGCCAGCAGCTTATCGGCCACTGAAGCTTTCTTT.

This clone is classed as medium-sized. The V and J genes are TRBV10-1 and TRBJ2-3; the D is unclear. The CDR3 has 15 residues. With 8 bases removed from V and 4 bases from J, the gap between germline ends came to 19 bases. Germline V lookup: CDR1 WNHNN, CDR2 SYGVQD (reference sequence). This chain's CDR3 is CASPRTRKGADTQYF. CDR3 coding DNA: TGCGCCAGCCCCCGGACGCGGAAAGGCGCAGATACGCAGTATTTT.

This clone occurred many times. The chain combines TRBV20-1 with TRBJ2-1; 9 positions agree with TRBD2. This CDR3 contains 14 residues. Germline CDR1 is DFQATT and CDR2 is SNEGSKA (reference sequence). V trimming: 4 bases; J trimming: 5 bases; junction bases outside the gene matches: 6. In nucleotides, the CDR3 is TGCAGTGCTATAGGACTAGCGCACCACAATGAGCAGTTCTTC. This translates into CSAIGLAHHNEQFF.

This rearrangement joins TRBV6-9 to TRBJ1-2; 10 bases line up with TRBD1. This CDR3 has 13 residues. Per germline, CDR1 MNHGY and CDR2 SVAAGI. Trimming at V came to 4 bases and at J to 9 bases, leaving 5 bases not matched to a gene. In DNA, the CDR3 is TGTGCCAGCAGTTGGGGACAGGGGAATCGCTACACCTTC. It codes for CASSWGQGNRYTF.

In this sample, this clone turned up many times. The rearrangement joins TRBV5-1 to TRBJ2-6; possible D gene TRBD1, 5 bases. Trimming removed 4 bases at V and 2 bases at J, with 7 bases between. Germline V lookup: CDR1 SGHRS, CDR2 YFSETQ. The CDR3 is made up of 14 amino acids. The CDR3: CASSAQAGANVLTF. CDR3 DNA: TGCGCCAGCAGCGCACAGGCTGGGGCCAACGTCCTGACTTTC. Full variable domain (remainder filled in from reference TRBV5-1 and TRBJ2-6): KAGVTQTPRYLIKTRGQQVTLSCSPISGHRSVSWYQQTPGQGLQFLFEYFSETQRNKGNFPGRFSGRQFSNSRSEMNVSTLELGDSALYLCASSAQAGANVLTFGAGSRLTVL.

This clone was detected many times. The chain is built from TRBV2 and TRBJ2-7; D is uncertain. V shed 3 bases and J shed 7 bases, with 7 bases lying between them. Germline V gene data show CDR1 as SNHLY and CDR2 as FYNNEI. The CDR3 extends over 11 amino acids. CDR3 protein: CASSETLEQYF. The CDR3 DNA sequence: TGTGCCAGCAGTGAGACGCTAGAGCAGTACTTC.

This clone has only a few counts. A single base separates this from a much larger clone, so it may be a read error. V and J are TRBV11-2 and TRBJ2-1, with 11 bases aligning to TRBD1. Germline V gene lookup returns CDR1 SGHAT and CDR2 FQNNGV. The CDR3 extends over 15 amino acids. The chain's CDR3 is CASSLGDRGSDERFF. The CDR3 region has the DNA TGTGCCAGCAGCTTAGGGGACAGGGGGTCGGATGAGCGGTTCTTC.